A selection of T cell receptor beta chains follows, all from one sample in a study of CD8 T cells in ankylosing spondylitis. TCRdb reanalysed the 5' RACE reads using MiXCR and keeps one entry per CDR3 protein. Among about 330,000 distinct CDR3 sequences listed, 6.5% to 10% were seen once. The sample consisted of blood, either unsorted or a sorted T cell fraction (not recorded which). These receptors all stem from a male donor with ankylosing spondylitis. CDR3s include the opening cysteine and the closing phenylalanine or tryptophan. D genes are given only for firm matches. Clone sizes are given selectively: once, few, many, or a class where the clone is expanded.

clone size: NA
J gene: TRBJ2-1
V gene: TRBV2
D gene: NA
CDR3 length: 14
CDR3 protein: CASSELGYDNEQFF
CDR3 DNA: TGTGCCAGCAGTGAACTCGGCTACGACAATGAGCAGTTCTTC

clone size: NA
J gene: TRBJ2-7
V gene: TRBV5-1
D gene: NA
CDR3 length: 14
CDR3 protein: CASSLAPGRYEQYF
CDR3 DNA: TGCGCCAGCAGCTTGGCCCCGGGACGATACGAGCAGTACTTC

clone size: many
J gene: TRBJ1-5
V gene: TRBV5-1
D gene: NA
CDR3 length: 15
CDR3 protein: CASSLGDSSGQPQHF
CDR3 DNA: TGCGCCAGCAGCTTGGGTGACAGTTCAGGTCAGCCCCAGCATTTT

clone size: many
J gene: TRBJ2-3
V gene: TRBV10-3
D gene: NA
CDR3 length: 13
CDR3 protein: CAISGGSTDTQYF
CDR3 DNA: TGTGCCATCAGTGGGGGGTCCACAGATACGCAGTATTTT

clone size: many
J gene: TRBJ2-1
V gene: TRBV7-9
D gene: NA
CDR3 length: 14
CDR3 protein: CASSFAENYNEQFF
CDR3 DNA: TGTGCCAGCAGCTTTGCAGAGAACTACAATGAGCAGTTCTTC

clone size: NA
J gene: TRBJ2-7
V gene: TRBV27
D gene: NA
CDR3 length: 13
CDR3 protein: CASNHLRGPEQYF
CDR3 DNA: TGTGCCAGCAACCACCTACGGGGACCCGAGCAGTACTTC

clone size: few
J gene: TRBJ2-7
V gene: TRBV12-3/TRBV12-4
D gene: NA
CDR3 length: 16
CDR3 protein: CASTPVRRKGDGEQYF
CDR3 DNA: TGTGCCAGCACCCCCGTCCGGCGTAAGGGGGACGGCGAGCAGTACTTC

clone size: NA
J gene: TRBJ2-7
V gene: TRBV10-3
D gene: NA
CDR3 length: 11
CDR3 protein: CAINLGGEQYF
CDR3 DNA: TGTGCCATCAACCTCGGGGGCGAGCAGTACTTC

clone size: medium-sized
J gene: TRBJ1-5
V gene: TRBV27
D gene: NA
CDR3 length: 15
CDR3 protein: CASSSRAYSNQPQHF
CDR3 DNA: TGTGCCAGCAGTTCCAGGGCTTATAGCAATCAGCCCCAGCATTTT

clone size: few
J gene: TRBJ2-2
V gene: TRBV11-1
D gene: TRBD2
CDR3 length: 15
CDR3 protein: CASSKTSGNTGELFF
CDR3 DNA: TGTGCCAGCAGCAAGACTAGCGGAAACACCGGGGAGCTGTTTTTT

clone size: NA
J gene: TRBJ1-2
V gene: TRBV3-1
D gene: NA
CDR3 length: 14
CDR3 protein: CASSQVANSEGYTF
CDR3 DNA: TGTGCCAGCAGCCAAGTTGCGAATTCAGAGGGCTACACCTTC

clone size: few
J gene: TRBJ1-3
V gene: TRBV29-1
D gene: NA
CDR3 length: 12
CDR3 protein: CSVGSSGNTIYF
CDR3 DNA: TGCAGCGTGGGGAGCTCTGGAAACACCATATATTTT

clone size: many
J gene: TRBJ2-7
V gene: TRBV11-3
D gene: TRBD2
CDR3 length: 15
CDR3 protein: CASSLETSGKYEQYF
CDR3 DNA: TGTGCCAGCAGCTTAGAAACTAGCGGGAAGTACGAGCAGTACTTC

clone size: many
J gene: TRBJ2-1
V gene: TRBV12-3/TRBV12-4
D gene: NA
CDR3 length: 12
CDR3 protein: CASSLMNNEQFF
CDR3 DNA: TGTGCCAGCAGTTTGATGAACAATGAGCAGTTCTTC

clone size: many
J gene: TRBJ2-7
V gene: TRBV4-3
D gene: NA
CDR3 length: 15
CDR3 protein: CASSQQRFRTYEQYF
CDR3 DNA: TGCGCCAGCAGCCAACAGCGGTTCCGCACCTACGAGCAGTACTTC

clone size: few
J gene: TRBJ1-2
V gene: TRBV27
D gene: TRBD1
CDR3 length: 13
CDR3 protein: CASSSGQGSGYTF
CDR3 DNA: TGTGCCAGCAGTTCGGGACAGGGCAGCGGCTACACCTTC

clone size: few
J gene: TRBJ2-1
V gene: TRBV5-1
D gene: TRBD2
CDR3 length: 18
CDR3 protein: CASSRLASGESSYNEQFF
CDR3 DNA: TGCGCCAGCAGCCGTCTGGCTAGCGGGGAAAGCTCCTACAATGAGCAGTTCTTC

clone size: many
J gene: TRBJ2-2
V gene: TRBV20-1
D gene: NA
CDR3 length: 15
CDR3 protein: CSARSPAGPSGELFF
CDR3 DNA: TGCAGTGCTAGATCGCCGGCGGGACCAAGCGGGGAGCTGTTTTTT

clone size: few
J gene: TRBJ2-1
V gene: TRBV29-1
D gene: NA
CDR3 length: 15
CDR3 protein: CSVRGQHYSYNEQFF
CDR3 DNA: TGCAGCGTTCGTGGGCAGCACTACTCCTACAATGAGCAGTTCTTC

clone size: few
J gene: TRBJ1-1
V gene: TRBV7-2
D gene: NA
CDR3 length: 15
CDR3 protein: CASSPRVLVDTEAFF
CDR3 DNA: TGTGCCAGCAGCCCTCGTGTGTTGGTTGACACTGAAGCTTTCTTT

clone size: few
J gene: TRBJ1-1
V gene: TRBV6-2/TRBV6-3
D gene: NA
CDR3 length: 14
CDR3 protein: CASSSSQGNPEAFF
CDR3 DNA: TGTGCCAGCAGTAGCTCACAGGGAAACCCTGAAGCTTTCTTT

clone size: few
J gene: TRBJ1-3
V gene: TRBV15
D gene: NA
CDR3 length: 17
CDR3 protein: CATSRGGAGSSGNTIYF
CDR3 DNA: TGTGCCACCAGCAGAGGGGGAGCAGGGAGCTCTGGAAACACCATATATTTT

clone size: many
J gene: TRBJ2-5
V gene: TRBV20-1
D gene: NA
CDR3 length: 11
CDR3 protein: CSGQHQETQYF
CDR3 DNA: TGCAGCGGACAGCACCAAGAGACCCAGTACTTC

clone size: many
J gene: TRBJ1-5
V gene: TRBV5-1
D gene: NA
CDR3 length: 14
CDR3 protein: CASRAGTTNQPQHF
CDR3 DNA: TGCGCCAGCAGGGCCGGGACGACAAATCAGCCCCAGCATTTT

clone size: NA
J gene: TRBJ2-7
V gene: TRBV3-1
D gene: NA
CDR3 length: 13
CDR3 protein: CASSPSTGYEQYF
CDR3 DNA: TGTGCCAGCAGCCCCTCGACGGGCTACGAGCAGTACTTC

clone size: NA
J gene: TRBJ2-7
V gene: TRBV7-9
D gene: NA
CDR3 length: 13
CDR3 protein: CASSRLSRDEQYF
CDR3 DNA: TGTGCCAGCAGCCGCCTGAGCAGAGACGAGCAGTACTTC

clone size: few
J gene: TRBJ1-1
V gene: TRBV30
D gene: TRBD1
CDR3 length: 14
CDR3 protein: CAWRGIHRGTEAFF
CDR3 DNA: TGTGCCTGGAGGGGAATCCACAGGGGCACTGAAGCTTTCTTT

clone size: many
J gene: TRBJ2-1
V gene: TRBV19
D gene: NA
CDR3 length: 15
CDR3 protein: CASSISVASYNEQFF
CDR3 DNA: TGTGCCAGTAGTATCAGCGTCGCGTCCTACAATGAGCAGTTCTTC

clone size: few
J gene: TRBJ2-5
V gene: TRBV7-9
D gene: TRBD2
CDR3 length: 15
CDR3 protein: CASTIWTSGQETQYF
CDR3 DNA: TGTGCCAGCACCATTTGGACTAGCGGCCAAGAGACCCAGTACTTC

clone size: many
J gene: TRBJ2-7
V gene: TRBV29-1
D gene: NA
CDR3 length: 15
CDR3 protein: CSVEVLSGAKGSRSF
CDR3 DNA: TGCAGCGTTGAAGTTCTTTCTGGGGCTAAGGGGAGCCGGAGCTTC

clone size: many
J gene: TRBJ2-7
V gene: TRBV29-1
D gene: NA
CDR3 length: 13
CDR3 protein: CSVGQTGSYEQYF
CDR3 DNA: TGCAGCGTTGGGCAAACAGGGAGTTACGAGCAGTACTTC

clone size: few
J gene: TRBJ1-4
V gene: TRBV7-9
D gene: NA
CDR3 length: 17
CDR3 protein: CASSLVRRGKANEKLFF
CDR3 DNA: TGTGCCAGCAGCTTAGTCCGGAGGGGCAAGGCTAATGAAAAACTGTTTTTT

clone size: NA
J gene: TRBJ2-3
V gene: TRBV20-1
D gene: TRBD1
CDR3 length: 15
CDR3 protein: CSADTGADGWDTQYF
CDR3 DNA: TGCAGTGCTGATACAGGGGCTGACGGTTGGGATACGCAGTATTTT

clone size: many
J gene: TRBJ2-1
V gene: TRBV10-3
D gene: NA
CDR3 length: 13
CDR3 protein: CAISEAEVNEQFF
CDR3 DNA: TGTGCCATCAGTGAGGCCGAGGTCAATGAGCAGTTCTTC

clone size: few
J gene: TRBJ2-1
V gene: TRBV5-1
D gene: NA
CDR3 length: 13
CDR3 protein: CASSLDSESEQFF
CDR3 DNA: TGCGCCAGCAGCTTGGATTCGGAGAGTGAGCAGTTCTTC

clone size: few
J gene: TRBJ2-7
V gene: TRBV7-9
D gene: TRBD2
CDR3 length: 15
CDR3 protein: CASSYRSGRPSEQYF
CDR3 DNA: TGTGCCAGCAGTTACCGTAGCGGGAGGCCCTCCGAGCAGTACTTC

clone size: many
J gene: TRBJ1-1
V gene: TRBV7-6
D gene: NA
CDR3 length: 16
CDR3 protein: CASSRLGQLIDTEAFF
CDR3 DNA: TGTGCCAGCAGCCGTCTGGGGCAGCTGATTGACACTGAAGCTTTCTTT

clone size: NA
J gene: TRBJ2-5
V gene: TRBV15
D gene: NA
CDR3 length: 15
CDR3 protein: CATSRDRGYQETQYF
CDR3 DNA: TGTGCCACCAGCAGAGATCGCGGCTACCAAGAGACCCAGTACTTC

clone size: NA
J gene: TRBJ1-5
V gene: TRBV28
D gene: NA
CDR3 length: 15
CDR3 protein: CASNFWGGANQPQHF
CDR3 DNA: TGTGCCAGCAATTTTTGGGGGGGGGCCAATCAGCCCCAGCATTTT

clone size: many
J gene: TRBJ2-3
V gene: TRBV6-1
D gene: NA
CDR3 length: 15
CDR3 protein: CASSDVSGGRDTQYF
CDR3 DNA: TGTGCCAGCAGTGATGTTAGCGGTGGCAGGGATACGCAGTATTTT

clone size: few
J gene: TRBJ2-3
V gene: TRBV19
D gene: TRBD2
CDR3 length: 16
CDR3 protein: CASSILPAGVSDTQYF
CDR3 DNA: TGTGCCAGTAGTATTCTTCCAGCGGGAGTCTCAGATACGCAGTATTTT

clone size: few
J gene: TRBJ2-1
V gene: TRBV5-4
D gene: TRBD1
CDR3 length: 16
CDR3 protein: CASSLYGQGFGGEQFF
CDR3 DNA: TGTGCCAGCAGCCTTTATGGACAGGGGTTTGGGGGTGAGCAGTTCTTC

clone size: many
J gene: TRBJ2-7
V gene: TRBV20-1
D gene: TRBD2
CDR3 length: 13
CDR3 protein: CSATTSGSYEQYF
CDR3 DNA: TGCAGTGCCACGACTAGCGGGAGCTACGAGCAGTACTTC

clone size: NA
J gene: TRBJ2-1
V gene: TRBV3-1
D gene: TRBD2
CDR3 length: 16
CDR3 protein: CASSQTLAGGNNEQFF
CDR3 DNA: TGTGCCAGCAGCCAAACCCTAGCGGGAGGGAACAATGAGCAGTTCTTC

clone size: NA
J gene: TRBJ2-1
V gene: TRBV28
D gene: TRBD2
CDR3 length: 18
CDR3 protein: CASRSTGSGTSGSNEQFF
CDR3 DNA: TGTGCCAGCAGATCGACAGGGTCCGGGACTAGCGGGAGCAATGAGCAGTTCTTC

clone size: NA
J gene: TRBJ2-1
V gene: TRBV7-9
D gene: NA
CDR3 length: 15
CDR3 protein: CASSFQDPAVDEQFF
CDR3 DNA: TGTGCCAGCAGCTTTCAGGACCCAGCGGTCGACGAGCAGTTCTTC

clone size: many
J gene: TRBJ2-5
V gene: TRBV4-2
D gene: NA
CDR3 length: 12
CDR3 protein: CASSQDLETQYF
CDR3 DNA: TGTGCCAGCAGCCAAGATTTGGAGACCCAGTACTTC

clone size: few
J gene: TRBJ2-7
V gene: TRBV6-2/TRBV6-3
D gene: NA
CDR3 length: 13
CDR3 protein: CATRGVGSYEQYF
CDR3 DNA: TGTGCCACTCGGGGAGTCGGCTCCTACGAGCAGTACTTC

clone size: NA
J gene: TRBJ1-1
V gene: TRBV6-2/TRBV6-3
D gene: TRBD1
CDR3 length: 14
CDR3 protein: CASSRPDRGSEAFF
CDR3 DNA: TGTGCCAGCAGCCGCCCGGACAGGGGGTCTGAAGCTTTCTTT

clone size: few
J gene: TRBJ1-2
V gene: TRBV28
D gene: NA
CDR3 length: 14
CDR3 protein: CASTLDSANYGYTF
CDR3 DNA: TGTGCCAGCACTTTGGACAGTGCTAACTATGGCTACACCTTC

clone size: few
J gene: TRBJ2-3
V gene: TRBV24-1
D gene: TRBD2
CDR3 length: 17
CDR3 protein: CATSDLGLAGGTDTQYF
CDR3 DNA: TGTGCCACCAGTGATTTAGGACTAGCGGGAGGAACAGATACGCAGTATTTT

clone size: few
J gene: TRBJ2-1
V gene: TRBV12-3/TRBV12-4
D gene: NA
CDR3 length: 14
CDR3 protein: CASSLGTLGNEQFF
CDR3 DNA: TGTGCCAGCAGTTTAGGGACCTTAGGAAATGAGCAGTTCTTC

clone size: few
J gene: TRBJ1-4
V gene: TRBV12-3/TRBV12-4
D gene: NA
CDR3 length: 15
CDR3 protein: CASSANAATNEKLFF
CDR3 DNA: TGTGCCAGCAGCGCTAATGCCGCAACTAATGAAAAACTGTTTTTT